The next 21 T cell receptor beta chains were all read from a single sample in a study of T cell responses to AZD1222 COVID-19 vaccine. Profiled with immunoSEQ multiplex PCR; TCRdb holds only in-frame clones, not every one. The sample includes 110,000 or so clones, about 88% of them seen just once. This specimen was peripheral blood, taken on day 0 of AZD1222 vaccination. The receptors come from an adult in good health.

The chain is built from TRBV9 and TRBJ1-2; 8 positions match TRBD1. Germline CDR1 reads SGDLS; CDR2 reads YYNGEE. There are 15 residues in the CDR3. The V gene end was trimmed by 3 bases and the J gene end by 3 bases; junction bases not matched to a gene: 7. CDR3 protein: CASSDRGDYDYGYTF. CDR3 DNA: TGTGCCAGCAGCGACAGGGGGGACTACGACTATGGCTACACCTTC.

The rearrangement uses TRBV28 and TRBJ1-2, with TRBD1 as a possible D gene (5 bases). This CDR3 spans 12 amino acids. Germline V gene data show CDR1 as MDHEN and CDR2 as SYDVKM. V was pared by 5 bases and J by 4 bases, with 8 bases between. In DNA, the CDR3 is TGTGCCAGCAGTCGGGACCCCTATGGCTACACCTTC. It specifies CASSRDPYGYTF.

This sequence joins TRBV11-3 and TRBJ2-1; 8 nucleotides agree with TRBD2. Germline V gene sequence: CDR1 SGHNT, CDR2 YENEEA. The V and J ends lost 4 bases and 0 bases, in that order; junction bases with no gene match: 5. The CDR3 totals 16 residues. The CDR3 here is CASSSTSGFSYNEQFF. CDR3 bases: TGTGCCAGCAGCTCCACTAGCGGTTTCTCCTACAATGAGCAGTTCTTC.

CDR3 residues: CSLKLESSYNEQFF. The CDR3 DNA reads as TGCAGCCTCAAACTCGAAAGCTCCTACAATGAGCAGTTCTTC. The chain is built from TRBV29-1 and TRBJ2-1, with D unclear. Germline CDR1 reads SQVTM; CDR2 reads ANQGSEA. Trimming pared 8 bases from V and 0 bases from J, leaving 14 bases between. This CDR3 is built from 14 residues.

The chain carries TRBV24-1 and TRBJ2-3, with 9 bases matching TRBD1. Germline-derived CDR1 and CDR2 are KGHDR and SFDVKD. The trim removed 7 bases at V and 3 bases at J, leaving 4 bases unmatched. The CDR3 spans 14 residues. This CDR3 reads CATRRTGATDTQYF. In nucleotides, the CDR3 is TGTGCCACCAGGCGGACAGGGGCGACAGATACGCAGTATTTT.

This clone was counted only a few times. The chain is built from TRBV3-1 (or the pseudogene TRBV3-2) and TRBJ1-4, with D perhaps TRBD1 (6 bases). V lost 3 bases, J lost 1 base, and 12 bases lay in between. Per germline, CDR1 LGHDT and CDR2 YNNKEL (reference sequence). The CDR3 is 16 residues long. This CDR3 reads CASSHSTQGTNEKLFF. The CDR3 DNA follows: TGTGCCAGCAGCCACTCCACACAGGGAACTAATGAAAAACTGTTTTTT.

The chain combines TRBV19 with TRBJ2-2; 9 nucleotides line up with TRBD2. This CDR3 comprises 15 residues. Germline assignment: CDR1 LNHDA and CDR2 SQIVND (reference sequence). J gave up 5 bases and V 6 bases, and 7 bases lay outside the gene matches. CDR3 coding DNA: TGTGCCAGTAGGCATCGCGGGGGGGCGACCGGGGAGCTGTTTTTT. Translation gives CASRHRGGATGELFF.

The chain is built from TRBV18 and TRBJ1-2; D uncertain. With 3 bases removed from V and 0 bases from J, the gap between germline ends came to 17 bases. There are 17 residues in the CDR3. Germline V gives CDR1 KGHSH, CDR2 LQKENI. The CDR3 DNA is TGTGCCAGCTCACCGTATAGTGACGGGAGAGCTAACTATGGCTACACCTTC. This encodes CASSPYSDGRANYGYTF.

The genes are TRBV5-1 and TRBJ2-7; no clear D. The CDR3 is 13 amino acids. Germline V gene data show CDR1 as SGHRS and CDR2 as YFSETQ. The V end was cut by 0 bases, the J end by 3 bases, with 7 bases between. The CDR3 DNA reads TGCGCCAGCAGCTTGGTGGAGAGCTACGAGCAGTACTTC. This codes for CASSLVESYEQYF.

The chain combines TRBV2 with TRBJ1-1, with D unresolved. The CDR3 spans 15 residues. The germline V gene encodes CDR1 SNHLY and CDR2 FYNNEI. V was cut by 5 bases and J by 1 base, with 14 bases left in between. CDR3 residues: CASSPNLAGNTEAFF. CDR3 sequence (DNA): TGTGCCAGCAGTCCCAATTTGGCAGGGAACACTGAAGCTTTCTTT.

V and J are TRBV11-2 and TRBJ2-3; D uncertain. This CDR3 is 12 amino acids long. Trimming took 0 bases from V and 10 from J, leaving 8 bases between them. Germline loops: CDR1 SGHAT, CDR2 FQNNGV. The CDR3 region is CASSLDSRAQYF. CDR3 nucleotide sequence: TGTGCCAGCAGCTTAGATTCCCGCGCGCAGTATTTT.

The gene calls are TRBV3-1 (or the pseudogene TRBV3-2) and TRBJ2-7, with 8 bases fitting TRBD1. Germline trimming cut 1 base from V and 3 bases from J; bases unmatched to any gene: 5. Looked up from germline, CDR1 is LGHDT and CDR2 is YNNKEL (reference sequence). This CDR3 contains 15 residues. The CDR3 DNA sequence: TGTGCCAGCAGCCAAGGAGGGGACAGGTTCTACGAGCAGTACGTC. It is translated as CASSQGGDRFYEQYV.

CDR3 loop: CASSFWGNTEAFF. The CDR3 DNA sequence: TGTGCCAGCAGTTTTTGGGGGAACACTGAAGCTTTCTTT. The gene calls are TRBV27 and TRBJ1-1; D remains ambiguous. CDR3 size: 13 residues. V lost 3 bases, J lost 1 base, and 6 bases lay in between. The germline gives CDR1 MNHEY, CDR2 SMNVEV (reference sequence).

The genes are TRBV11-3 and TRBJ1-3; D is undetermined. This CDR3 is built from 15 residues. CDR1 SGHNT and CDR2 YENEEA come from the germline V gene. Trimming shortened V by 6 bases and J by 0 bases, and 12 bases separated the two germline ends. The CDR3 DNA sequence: TGTGCCAGCAGTTCCCCCCGGGCCTCTGGAAACACCATATATTTT. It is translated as CASSSPRASGNTIYF.

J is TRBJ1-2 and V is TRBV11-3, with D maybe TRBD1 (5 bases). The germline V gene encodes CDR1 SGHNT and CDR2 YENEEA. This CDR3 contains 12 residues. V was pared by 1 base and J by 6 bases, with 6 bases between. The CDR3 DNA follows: TGTGCCAGCAGCTTAGCGGGGGATGGCTACACCTTC. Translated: CASSLAGDGYTF.

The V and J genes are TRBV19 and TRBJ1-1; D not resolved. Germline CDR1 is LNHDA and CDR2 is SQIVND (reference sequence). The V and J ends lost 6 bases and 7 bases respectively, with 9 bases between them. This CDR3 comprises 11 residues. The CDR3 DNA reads TGTGCCAGTAGAACAAAGGGTGAAGCTTTCTTT. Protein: CASRTKGEAFF.

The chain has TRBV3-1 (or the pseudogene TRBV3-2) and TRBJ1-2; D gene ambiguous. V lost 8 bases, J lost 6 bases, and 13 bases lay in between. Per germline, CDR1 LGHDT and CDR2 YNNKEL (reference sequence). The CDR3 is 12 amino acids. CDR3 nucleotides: TGTGCCAGCTTCGGGTGGTTCGATGGCTACACCTTC. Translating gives CASFGWFDGYTF.

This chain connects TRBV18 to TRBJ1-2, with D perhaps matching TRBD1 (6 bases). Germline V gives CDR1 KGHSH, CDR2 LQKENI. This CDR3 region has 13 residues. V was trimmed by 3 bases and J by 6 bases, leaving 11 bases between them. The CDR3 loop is CASSPIQGNGYTF. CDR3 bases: TGTGCCAGCTCACCTATTCAGGGGAATGGCTACACCTTC.

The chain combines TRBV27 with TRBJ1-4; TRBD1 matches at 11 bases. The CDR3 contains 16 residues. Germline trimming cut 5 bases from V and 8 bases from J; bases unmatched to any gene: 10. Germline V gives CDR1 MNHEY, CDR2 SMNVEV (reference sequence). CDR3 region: CASSDRTGGAREKLFF. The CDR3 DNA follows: TGTGCCAGCAGTGACCGGACAGGGGGCGCGAGGGAAAAACTGTTTTTT.

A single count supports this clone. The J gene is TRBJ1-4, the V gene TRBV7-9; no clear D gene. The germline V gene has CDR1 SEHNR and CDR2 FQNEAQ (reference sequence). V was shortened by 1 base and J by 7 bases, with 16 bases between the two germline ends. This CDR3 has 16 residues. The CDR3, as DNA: TGTGCCAGCAGCTTAGAGGCTAGTCCCCGGGGTGAAAAACTGTTTTTT. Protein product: CASSLEASPRGEKLFF.

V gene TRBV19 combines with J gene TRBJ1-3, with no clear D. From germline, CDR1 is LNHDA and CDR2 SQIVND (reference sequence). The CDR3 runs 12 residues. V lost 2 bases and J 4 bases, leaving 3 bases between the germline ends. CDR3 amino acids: CASSINGNTIYF. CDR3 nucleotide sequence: TGTGCCAGTAGTATAAACGGAAACACCATATATTTT.